This T cell receptor beta chain came from a study of blood T cell repertoires in COVID-19. Study at large: T cells, B-cell-depleted T cells, or PBMCs provided the cDNA or gDNA that served as material.

The method was immunoSEQ multiplex PCR; TCRdb's version includes in-frame clones alone and lacks a portion of them. This sample has over 70,000 clones, with 90% found just once. The trim removed 2 bases at V and 6 bases at J, leaving 8 bases unmatched. The germline V gene encodes CDR1 LNHDA and CDR2 SQIVND (reference sequence). CDR3 length equals 15 residues. Enrolled during active infection, Seattle patients were then followed longitudinally. The chain links TRBV19 to TRBJ1-1; TRBD1 matches at 8 bases. Sequences were obtained from peripheral blood. This receptor was identified in a man in his late teens or twenties with COVID-19, enrolled during active disease. CDR3 sequence reads: CASSINRGRRAEAFF. The CDR3 DNA follows: TGTGCCAGTAGTATAAACAGGGGGAGGAGGGCTGAAGCTTTCTTT.